Shown below are 10 T cell receptor beta chains from a single sample sequenced in a study of CD8 T cells in ankylosing spondylitis. Each CDR3 protein is one row after TCRdb ran MiXCR on the 5' RACE reads. The repertoire holds approximately 250,000 distinct CDR3 sequences, with roughly 32% as singletons. The sequenced sample consisted of blood, either unsorted or a sorted T cell fraction (not recorded which). The receptors derive from a male donor with ankylosing spondylitis or in good health (not recorded which).

This clonotype was picked up a small number of times. This chain joins TRBV28 and TRBJ2-7; 7 bases map to TRBD2. Per the germline V gene, CDR1 is MDHEN and CDR2 is SYDVKM. There are 15 residues in the CDR3. The V gene end was trimmed by 2 bases and the J gene end by 3 bases; junction bases not matched to a gene: 7. CDR3: CASSLAGGGSYEQYF. In DNA, the CDR3 is TGTGCCAGCAGTTTAGCTGGGGGGGGAAGCTACGAGCAGTACTTC.

The V and J genes are TRBV12-3 or TRBV12-4 and TRBJ2-6, with TRBD2 matching over 11 bases. The CDR3 covers 20 residues. J gave up 3 bases and V 6 bases, and 16 bases lay outside the gene matches. The DNA of the CDR3 is TGTGCCAGCAGCCCCGGGAGTTTAGCGGGGGGGCCTAGTGGGGCCAACGTCCTGACTTTC. Its protein product is CASSPGSLAGGPSGANVLTF.

J is TRBJ2-2 and V is TRBV20-1; 7 bases are shared with TRBD1. The CDR3 is 15 residues long. Germline trimming cut 6 bases from V and 0 bases from J; bases unmatched to any gene: 7. Germline-derived CDR1 and CDR2 are DFQATT and SNEGSKA (reference sequence). This chain's CDR3 is CSARRGGANTGELFF. The CDR3 DNA sequence: TGCAGTGCCCGACGAGGGGGCGCGAACACCGGGGAGCTGTTTTTT.

The chain combines TRBV12-3 or TRBV12-4 with TRBJ2-1, with 11 bases matching TRBD2. This CDR3 spans 14 amino acids. The ends lost 4 bases at V and 10 bases at J; junction bases unmatched: 6. In nucleotides, the CDR3 is TGTGCCAGCAGTTCCAAAAGACTAGCGGGGGAGCAGTTCTTC. Its translation is CASSSKRLAGEQFF.

This clonotype was counted many times. The chain employs TRBV12-3 or TRBV12-4 and TRBJ2-2; D unresolved. This CDR3 is built from 12 residues. Between the trimmed V and J ends, which lost 6 bases and 2 bases, there was a span of 4 bases. The CDR3 bases are TGTGCCAGCAGGGACAACACCGGGGAGCTGTTTTTT. Protein sequence: CASRDNTGELFF.

This CDR3 is CASSLAKGGQPQHF. The DNA for the CDR3 is TGTGCCAGCAGCTTGGCTAAAGGTGGTCAGCCCCAGCATTTT. The rearrangement links TRBV5-6 to TRBJ1-5; D not certain. The CDR3 length is 14 residues. V lost 0 bases and J lost 6, with 10 bases in between. Germline CDR1 and CDR2: SGHDT and YYEEEE.

The chain employs TRBV7-2 and TRBJ2-3; D is undetermined. Germline assignment: CDR1 SGHTA and CDR2 FQGNSA. Trimming removed 3 bases at V and 4 bases at J, with 8 bases between. The length of the CDR3 is 13 residues. The CDR3 DNA reads as TGTGCCAGCAGCTTCCTGAGAGCAGATACGCAGTATTTT. Amino acids: CASSFLRADTQYF.

A few counts support this clonotype. The chain uses TRBV20-1 and TRBJ1-6; 7 nucleotides agree with TRBD1. V lost 3 bases to trimming and J lost 5 bases; unmatched junction nucleotides: 4. The CDR3 contains 14 residues. Germline V gene sequence: CDR1 DFQATT, CDR2 SNEGSKA (reference sequence). CDR3 in amino acids: CSARGTANNSPLHF. The CDR3 DNA sequence: TGCAGTGCTAGGGGGACAGCCAATAATTCACCCCTCCACTTT.

There are a few counts of this clonotype. The rearrangement links TRBV6-6 to TRBJ2-5; D is ambiguous. Germline-derived CDR1 and CDR2 are MNHNY and SVGAGI (reference sequence). This CDR3 is 13 amino acids long. Trimming left V 6 bases short and J 5 bases short, with 13 bases between. CDR3 nucleotides: TGTGCCAGCAGGGGCCTCACCGCGGAGACCCAGTACTTC. Translating it yields CASRGLTAETQYF.

The chain is built from TRBV29-1 and TRBJ2-1, with 8 bases lining up with TRBD1. This CDR3 comprises 16 residues. Germline lookup yields CDR1 SQVTM and CDR2 ANQGSEA. After removal of 8 bases from V and 6 bases from J, the junction contained 18 bases not matched to a gene. CDR3 region: CSSEGVSGGFSNEQFF. For the CDR3, the DNA is TGCAGCTCCGAGGGGGTCTCAGGGGGCTTCAGCAATGAGCAGTTCTTC.